These T cell receptor beta chains were read from a single sample in a study of OX40 agonist ivuxolimab in advanced cancers. The table came from immunoSEQ multiplex PCR; TCRdb's copy has only in-frame clones and leaves some out. The sample includes about 69,000 clones, around 87% of them seen just once. The source was CD4+ or CD8+ T cells sorted from blood, collected in a trial of the OX40 agonist ivuxolimab. These TCRs come from an adult with an advanced solid tumor such as melanoma, head and neck, liver or kidney cancer. CDR3s include the opening cysteine and the closing phenylalanine or tryptophan. D genes are given only for firm matches. A row's size may be missing; if present it is once, few, many or a size class.

clone size	D gene	V gene	J gene	CDR3 protein	CDR3 DNA
-	-	TRBV5-4	TRBJ2-2	CASSPRGITGELFF	TGTGCCAGCAGCCCGAGGGGCATCACCGGGGAGCTGTTTTTT
-	TRBD2	TRBV7-2	TRBJ2-7	CASSLGLAGGAYEQYF	TGTGCCAGCAGCCTGGGACTAGCGGGAGGGGCCTACGAGCAGTACTTC
-	TRBD2	TRBV28	TRBJ2-4	CASRGGRTAKNIQYF	TGTGCCAGCCGGGGCGGGAGGACGGCCAAAAACATTCAGTACTTC
-	TRBD2	TRBV7-2	TRBJ2-2	CASTLGLAAPLLFF	TGTGCCAGCACCCTGGGACTAGCGGCCCCTTTGCTGTTTTTT
-	TRBD1	TRBV6-6	TRBJ2-7	CASRKQGDSYEQYF	TGTGCCAGCAGGAAACAGGGGGACTCCTACGAGCAGTACTTC
-	-	TRBV11-2	TRBJ2-1	CASSRVSSYNEQFF	TGTGCCAGCAGCAGGGTTAGCTCCTACAATGAGCAGTTCTTC
-	-	TRBV7-3	TRBJ2-2	CASSLLAANTGELFF	TGTGCCAGCAGCTTATTGGCGGCGAACACCGGGGAGCTGTTTTTT
-	TRBD1	TRBV28	TRBJ1-1	CASSTGDTEAFF	TGTGCCAGCAGCACAGGGGACACTGAAGCTTTCTTT
-	TRBD1	TRBV5-1	TRBJ2-3	CASSPDRGPGTDTQYF	TGCGCCAGCAGCCCGGACAGGGGGCCGGGAACAGATACGCAGTATTTT
-	TRBD1	TRBV18	TRBJ2-7	CASSLQGASFEQYF	TGTGCCAGCTCACTACAGGGGGCCTCTTTCGAGCAGTACTTC
-	-	TRBV4-2	TRBJ2-1	CASSQGRGFSYNEQFF	TGTGCCAGCAGCCAAGGAAGAGGGTTCTCCTACAATGAGCAGTTCTTC
few	-	TRBV9	TRBJ1-1	CASSAKGWNTEAFF	TGTGCCAGCAGCGCAAAGGGTTGGAACACTGAAGCTTTCTTT
-	TRBD2	TRBV4-1	TRBJ2-7	CASSQGASGSYEQYF	TGCGCCAGCAGCCAAGGGGCTAGCGGGTCTTACGAGCAGTACTTC
-	-	TRBV7-2	TRBJ1-2	CASSLGSVNNYGYTF	TGTGCCAGCAGCTTAGGTTCGGTCAACAACTATGGCTACACCTTC
-	-	TRBV5-1	TRBJ2-7	CASSHTGLSYEQYF	TGCGCCAGCAGCCATACAGGGTTGTCCTACGAGCAGTACTTC
-	-	TRBV5-1	TRBJ2-5	CASSPGGSQETQYF	TGCGCCAGCAGCCCAGGTGGTAGTCAAGAGACCCAGTACTTC
-	-	TRBV7-8	TRBJ1-1	CASSSRVTNTEAFF	TGTGCCAGCAGCTCCAGGGTTACCAACACTGAAGCTTTCTTT
-	-	TRBV6-6	TRBJ1-1	CASSWGGEAFF	TGTGCCAGCAGTTGGGGGGGTGAAGCTTTCTTT
-	-	TRBV5-4	TRBJ2-3	CASRWDPSTDTQYF	TGTGCCAGCAGGTGGGACCCATCCACAGATACGCAGTATTTT
-	-	TRBV7-9	TRBJ1-1	CASTRREPNTEAFF	TGTGCCAGCACCCGTCGGGAGCCGAACACTGAAGCTTTCTTT
-	TRBD2	TRBV7-2	TRBJ2-1	CASSGSGGRDEQFF	TGTGCCAGCAGCGGTAGCGGGGGAAGGGATGAGCAGTTCTTC
-	-	TRBV2	TRBJ1-2	CASSFGQSNYGYTF	TGTGCCAGCAGTTTCGGACAGTCTAACTATGGCTACACCTTC
-	TRBD1	TRBV10-3	TRBJ2-1	CAISETGQGIGNEQFF	TGTGCCATCAGTGAGACAGGACAGGGTATAGGCAATGAGCAGTTCTTC
-	-	TRBV7-3	TRBJ2-1	CASSLQGSSYNEQFF	TGTGCCAGCAGCTTACAGGGGTCCTCCTACAATGAGCAGTTCTTC
-	-	TRBV18	TRBJ1-1	CASSQNRATEAFF	TGTGCCAGCTCTCAGAACAGGGCCACTGAAGCTTTCTTT
-	-	TRBV2	TRBJ2-3	CASSEAGGTDTQYF	TGTGCCAGCAGTGAAGCGGGGGGCACAGATACGCAGTATTTT
-	TRBD2	TRBV7-3	TRBJ2-1	CASSGGLAGGREQFF	TGTGCCAGCAGCGGAGGACTAGCGGGAGGCCGGGAGCAGTTCTTC
-	-	TRBV6-5	TRBJ2-3	CASSTGADTQYF	TGTGCCAGCTCGACGGGAGCCGATACGCAGTATTTT
once	-	TRBV28	TRBJ2-1	CASSQASARNNEQFF	TGTGCCAGCAGCCAGGCCAGTGCTAGGAACAATGAGCAGTTCTTC
-	TRBD1	TRBV19	TRBJ1-1	CAAQGDTEAFF	TGTGCCGCCCAGGGGGACACTGAAGCTTTCTTT
-	TRBD2	TRBV7-2	TRBJ2-7	CASSFVAGSSGEQYF	TGTGCCAGCAGCTTTGTAGCGGGAAGTTCCGGCGAGCAGTACTTC
-	TRBD2	TRBV7-2	TRBJ2-3	CASSLAGYTDTQYF	TGTGCCAGCAGCCTAGCGGGGTACACAGATACGCAGTATTTT
-	-	TRBV11-2	TRBJ2-3	CASSLGVWGDTQYF	TGTGCCAGCAGCTTAGGGGTTTGGGGGGATACGCAGTATTTT
-	-	TRBV11-3	TRBJ1-1	CASSLTTEAFF	TGTGCCAGCAGCCTTACGACTGAAGCTTTCTTT
-	-	TRBV6-6	TRBJ1-1	CASSQGGRGTEAFF	TGTGCCAGCAGTCAAGGGGGTAGGGGAACTGAAGCTTTCTTT